Below are 5 T cell receptor beta chains sequenced from a single sample in a study of breast tumors, draining lymph nodes, adjacent tissues. Samples came from axillary lymph nodes draining the breast cancer. TCRdb passed the multiplex PCR reads through MiXCR, listing each CDR3 protein once. The sample yields about 230,000 distinct CDR3 sequences, roughly 30% seen once. The sequencing sample was made of axillary lymph node tissue. These receptors all stem from a female donor with breast cancer. Some clones in this sample may be carry-over from other donors' samples.

The chain recombines TRBV2 with TRBJ1-5; D is possibly TRBD1 (6 bases). The germline V and J ends were trimmed by 3 bases and 11 bases, with 23 bases remaining between them. CDR3 length: 16 amino acids. CDR1 and CDR2 from the germline V gene are SNHLY and FYNNEI. CDR3 DNA: TGTGCCAGCAGTGATCCGGGACTAGCAGGGGAAGAGACCCAGCATTTT. Translated, it gives CASSDPGLAGEETQHF.

This clonotype has a count of ten or more. The CDR3 loop reads CASRRGAGAYEQYF. CDR3 sequence (DNA): TGTGCCAGTAGGCGAGGGGCGGGAGCGTACGAGCAGTACTTC. The V gene is TRBV19, the J gene TRBJ2-7, with 7 positions matching TRBD2. Germline CDR1 LNHDA, CDR2 SQIVND (reference sequence). The V segment lost 6 bases and the J segment 4 bases; nucleotides outside the gene matches: 9. The CDR3 sequence is 14 residues long.

This chain links TRBV5-6 with TRBJ1-5, with TRBD1 matching 10 bases. This CDR3 contains 17 residues. CDR1 and CDR2 from the germline V gene are SGHDT and YYEEEE. The trim removed 4 bases at V and 0 bases at J, leaving 7 bases unmatched. Written as DNA, the CDR3 is TGTGCCAGCAGCGCCTGGGACAGGGGATATAGCAATCAGCCCCAGCATTTT. Translating it yields CASSAWDRGYSNQPQHF.

This clonotype appeared many times. The genes are TRBV24-1 and TRBJ2-2; TRBD1 matches 11 bases. The V and J ends lost 7 bases and 4 bases, in that order; junction bases with no gene match: 13. Germline CDR1 KGHDR, CDR2 SFDVKD. This CDR3 region has 18 residues. This CDR3 is CATSKLPGTGGPTGELFF. The CDR3, as DNA: TGTGCCACCAGCAAACTACCCGGGACAGGGGGTCCCACCGGGGAGCTGTTTTTT.

This clonotype has ten or more counts. This chain joins TRBV7-2 and TRBJ2-3; weak D call: TRBD1 (5 bases). The CDR3 is 14 residues long. The V gene lost 5 bases and the J gene lost 8 bases, with 17 bases spanning the gap. Germline CDR1 reads SGHTA; CDR2 reads FQGNSA. The CDR3 DNA reads TGTGCCAGCAGCATGACTCCCAGGGTTGGTACGCAGTATTTT. Its translation is CASSMTPRVGTQYF. Full variable domain (rest looked up from reference TRBV7-2 and TRBJ2-3): GAGVSQSPSNKVTEKGKDVELRCDPISGHTALYWYRQSLGQGLEFLIYFQGNSAPDKSGLPSDRFSAERTGGSVSTLTIQRTQQEDSAVYLCASSMTPRVGTQYFGPGTRLTVL.